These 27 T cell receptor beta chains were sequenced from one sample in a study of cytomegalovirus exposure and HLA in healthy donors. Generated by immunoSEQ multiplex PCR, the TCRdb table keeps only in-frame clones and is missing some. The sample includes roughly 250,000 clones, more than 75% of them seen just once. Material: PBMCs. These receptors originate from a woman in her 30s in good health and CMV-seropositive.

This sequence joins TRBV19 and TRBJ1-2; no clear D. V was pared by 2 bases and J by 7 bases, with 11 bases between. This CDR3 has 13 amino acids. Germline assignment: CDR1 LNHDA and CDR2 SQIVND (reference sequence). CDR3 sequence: CASSINIQVGYTF. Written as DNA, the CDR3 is TGTGCCAGTAGTATAAACATCCAGGTTGGCTACACCTTC.

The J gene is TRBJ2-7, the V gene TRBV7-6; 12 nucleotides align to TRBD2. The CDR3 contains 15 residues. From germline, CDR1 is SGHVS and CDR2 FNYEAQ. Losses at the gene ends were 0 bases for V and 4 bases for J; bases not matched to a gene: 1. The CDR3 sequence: CASSLAGTSGYEQYF. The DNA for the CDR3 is TGTGCCAGCAGCTTAGCTGGGACTAGCGGGTACGAGCAGTACTTC.

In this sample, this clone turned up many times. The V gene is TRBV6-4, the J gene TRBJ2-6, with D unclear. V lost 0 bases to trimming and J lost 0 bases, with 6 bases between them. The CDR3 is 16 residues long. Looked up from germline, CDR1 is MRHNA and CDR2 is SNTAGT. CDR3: CASSDSISSGANVLTF. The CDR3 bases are TGTGCCAGCAGTGACTCGATCAGCTCTGGGGCCAACGTCCTGACTTTC.

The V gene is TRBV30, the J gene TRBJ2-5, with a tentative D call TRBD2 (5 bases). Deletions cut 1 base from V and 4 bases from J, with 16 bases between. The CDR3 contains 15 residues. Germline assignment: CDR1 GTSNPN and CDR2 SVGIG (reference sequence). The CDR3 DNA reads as TGTGCCTGGAGTGGGGGATCGGGAAAACGAGAGACCCAGTACTTC. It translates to CAWSGGSGKRETQYF. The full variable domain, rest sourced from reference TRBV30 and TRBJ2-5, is SQTIHQWPATLVQPVGSPLSLECTVEGTSNPNLYWYRQAAGRGLQLLFYSVGIGQISSEVPQNLSASRPQDRQFILSSKKLLLSDSGFYLCAWSGGSGKRETQYFGPGTRLLVL.

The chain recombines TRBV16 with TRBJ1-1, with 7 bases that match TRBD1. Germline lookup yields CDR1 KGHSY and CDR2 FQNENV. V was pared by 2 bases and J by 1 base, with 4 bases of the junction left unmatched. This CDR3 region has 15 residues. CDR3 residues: CASSQLGTENTEAFF. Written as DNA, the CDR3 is TGTGCCAGCAGCCAACTCGGGACAGAGAACACTGAAGCTTTCTTT.

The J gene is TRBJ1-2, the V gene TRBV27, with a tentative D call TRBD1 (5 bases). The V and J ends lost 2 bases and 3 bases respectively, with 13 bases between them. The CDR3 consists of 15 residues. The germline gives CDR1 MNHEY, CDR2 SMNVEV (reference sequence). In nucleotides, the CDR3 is TGTGCCAGCAGTTTAATCGGGGGAATGGACTATGGCTACACCTTC. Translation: CASSLIGGMDYGYTF.

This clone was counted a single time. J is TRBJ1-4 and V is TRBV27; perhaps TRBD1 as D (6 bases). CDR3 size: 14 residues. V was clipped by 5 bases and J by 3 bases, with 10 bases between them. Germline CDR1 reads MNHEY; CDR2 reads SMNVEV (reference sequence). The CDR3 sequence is CASSPGAANEKLFF. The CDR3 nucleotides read TGTGCCAGCAGTCCAGGGGCGGCTAATGAAAAACTGTTTTTT.

CDR3 bases: TGTGCCAGCAGCTCTGACAGGGCCGGGGAGCTGTTTTTT. Translated, it gives CASSSDRAGELFF. The V and J genes are TRBV7-2 and TRBJ2-2; the match to TRBD1 covers 7 bases. Trimming at V came to 4 bases and at J to 6 bases, leaving 2 bases not matched to a gene. The CDR3 spans 13 residues. Germline V CDR1 and CDR2: SGHTA, FQGNSA.

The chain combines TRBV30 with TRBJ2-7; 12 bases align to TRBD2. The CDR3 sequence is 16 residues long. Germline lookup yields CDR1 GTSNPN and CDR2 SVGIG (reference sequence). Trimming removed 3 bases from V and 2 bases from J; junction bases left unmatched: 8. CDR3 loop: CAWSQPSGRVPYEQYF. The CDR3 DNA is TGTGCCTGGAGCCAACCTAGCGGGAGGGTACCCTACGAGCAGTACTTC.

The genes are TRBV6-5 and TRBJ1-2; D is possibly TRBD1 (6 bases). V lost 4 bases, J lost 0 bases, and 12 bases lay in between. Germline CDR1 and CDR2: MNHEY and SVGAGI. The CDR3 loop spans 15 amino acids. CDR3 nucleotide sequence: TGTGCCAGCAGTTTGACAGGCACTGCTAACTATGGCTACACCTTC. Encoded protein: CASSLTGTANYGYTF.

The CDR3 is CASSAWDYNYEQYF. The CDR3, as DNA: TGTGCCAGTAGTGCGTGGGACTACAACTACGAGCAGTACTTC. This chain connects TRBV19 to TRBJ2-7, with TRBD2 identical over 7 bases. The junction had 7 bases not matched to a gene; V was cut back by 5 bases and J by 3 bases. The CDR3 covers 14 residues. Germline V CDR1 and CDR2: LNHDA, SQIVND (reference sequence).

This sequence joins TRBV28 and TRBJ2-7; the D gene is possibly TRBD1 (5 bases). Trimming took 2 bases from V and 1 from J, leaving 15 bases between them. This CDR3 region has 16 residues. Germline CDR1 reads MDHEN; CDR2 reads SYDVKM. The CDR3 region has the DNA TGTGCCAGCAGTTTAAGGCTCTGGCAGGGTTCCTACGAGCAGTACTTC. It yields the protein CASSLRLWQGSYEQYF.

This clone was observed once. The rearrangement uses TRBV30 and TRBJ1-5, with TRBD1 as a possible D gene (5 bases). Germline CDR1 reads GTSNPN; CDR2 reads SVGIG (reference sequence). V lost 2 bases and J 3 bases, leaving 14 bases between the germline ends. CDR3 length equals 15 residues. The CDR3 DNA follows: TGTGCCTGGAGTAATGCAGGGTTCATCAATCAGCCCCAGCATTTT. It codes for CAWSNAGFINQPQHF.

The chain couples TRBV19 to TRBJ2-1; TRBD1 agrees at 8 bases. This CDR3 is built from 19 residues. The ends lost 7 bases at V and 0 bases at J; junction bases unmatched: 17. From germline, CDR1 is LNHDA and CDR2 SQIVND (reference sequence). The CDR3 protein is CASKDWRTGTPSSYNEQFF. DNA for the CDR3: TGTGCCAGTAAGGATTGGAGGACAGGGACTCCCAGCTCCTACAATGAGCAGTTCTTC. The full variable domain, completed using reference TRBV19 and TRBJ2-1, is DGGITQSPKYLFRKEGQNVTLSCEQNLNHDAMYWYRQDPGQGLRLIYYSQIVNDFQKGDIAEGYSVSREKKESFPLTVTSAQKNPTAFYLCASKDWRTGTPSSYNEQFFGPGTRLTVL.

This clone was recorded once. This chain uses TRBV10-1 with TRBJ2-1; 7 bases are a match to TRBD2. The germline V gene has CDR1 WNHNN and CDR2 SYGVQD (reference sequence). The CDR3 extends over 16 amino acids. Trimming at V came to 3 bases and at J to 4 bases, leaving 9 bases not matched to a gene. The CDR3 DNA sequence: TGCGCCAGCAGTGAAAGCGGGGCGCGGAATTACAATGAGCAGTTCTTC. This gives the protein CASSESGARNYNEQFF.

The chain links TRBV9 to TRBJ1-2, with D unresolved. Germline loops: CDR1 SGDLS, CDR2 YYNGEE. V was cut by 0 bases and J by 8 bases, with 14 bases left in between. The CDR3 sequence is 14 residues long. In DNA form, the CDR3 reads TGTGCCAGCAGCGTAGACGTTCGGGGATCCGGCTACACCTTC. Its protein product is CASSVDVRGSGYTF.

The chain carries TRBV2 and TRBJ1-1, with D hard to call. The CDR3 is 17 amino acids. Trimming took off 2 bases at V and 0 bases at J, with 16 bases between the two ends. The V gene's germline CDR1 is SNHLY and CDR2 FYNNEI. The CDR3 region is CASSEKRAELMNTEAFF. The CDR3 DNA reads TGTGCCAGCAGTGAAAAGCGGGCAGAACTTATGAACACTGAAGCTTTCTTT.

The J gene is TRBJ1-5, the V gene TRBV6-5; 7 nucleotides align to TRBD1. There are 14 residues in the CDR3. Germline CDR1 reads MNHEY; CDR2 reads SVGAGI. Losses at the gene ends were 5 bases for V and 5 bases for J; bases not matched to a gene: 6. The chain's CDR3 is CASSPQGPHQPQHF. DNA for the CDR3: TGTGCCAGCAGTCCACAGGGGCCCCATCAGCCCCAGCATTTT.

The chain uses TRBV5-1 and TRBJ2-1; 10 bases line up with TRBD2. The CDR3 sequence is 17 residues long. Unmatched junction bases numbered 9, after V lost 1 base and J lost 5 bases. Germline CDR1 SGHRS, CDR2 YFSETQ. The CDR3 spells CASSLRRAGGPNNEQFF. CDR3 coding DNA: TGCGCCAGCAGCTTGCGGCGAGCGGGAGGGCCAAACAATGAGCAGTTCTTC.

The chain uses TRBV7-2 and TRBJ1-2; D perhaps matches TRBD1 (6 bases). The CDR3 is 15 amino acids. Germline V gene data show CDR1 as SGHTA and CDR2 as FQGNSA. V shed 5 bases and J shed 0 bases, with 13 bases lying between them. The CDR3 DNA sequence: TGTGCCAGCAGCCTCCTTGGGGACACTAACTATGGCTACACCTTC. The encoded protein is CASSLLGDTNYGYTF.

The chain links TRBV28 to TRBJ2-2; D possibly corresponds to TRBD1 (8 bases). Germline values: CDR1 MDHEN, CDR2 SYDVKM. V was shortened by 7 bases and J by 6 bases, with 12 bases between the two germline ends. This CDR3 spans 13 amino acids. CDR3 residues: CASKQGGAGELFF. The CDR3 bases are TGTGCCAGCAAACAGGGGGGGGCCGGGGAGCTGTTTTTT.

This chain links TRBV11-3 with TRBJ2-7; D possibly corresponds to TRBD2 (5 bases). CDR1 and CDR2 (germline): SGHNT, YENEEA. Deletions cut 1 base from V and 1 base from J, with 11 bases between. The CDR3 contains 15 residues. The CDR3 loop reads CASSLGGARSYEQYF. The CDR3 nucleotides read TGTGCCAGCAGCTTAGGGGGAGCAAGGTCCTACGAGCAGTACTTC.

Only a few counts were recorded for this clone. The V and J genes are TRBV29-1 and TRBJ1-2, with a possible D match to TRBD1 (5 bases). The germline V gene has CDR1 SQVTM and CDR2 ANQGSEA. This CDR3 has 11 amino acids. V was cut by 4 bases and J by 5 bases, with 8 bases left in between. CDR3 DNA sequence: TGCAGCGTTGCAGGGAGGTATGGCTACACCTTC. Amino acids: CSVAGRYGYTF.

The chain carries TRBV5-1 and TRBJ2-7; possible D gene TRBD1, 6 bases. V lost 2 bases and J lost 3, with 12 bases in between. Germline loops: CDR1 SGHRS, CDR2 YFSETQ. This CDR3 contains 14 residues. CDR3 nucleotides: TGCGCCAGCAGCTTTTTGGGACAAATCTACGAGCAGTACTTC. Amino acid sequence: CASSFLGQIYEQYF.

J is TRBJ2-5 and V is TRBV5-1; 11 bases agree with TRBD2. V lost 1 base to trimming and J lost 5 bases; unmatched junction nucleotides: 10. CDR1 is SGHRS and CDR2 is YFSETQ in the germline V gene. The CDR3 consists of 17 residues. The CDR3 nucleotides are TGCGCCAGCAGCTTGTATAGTAGCGGGAGGGCCGGGGAGACCCAGTACTTC. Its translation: CASSLYSSGRAGETQYF. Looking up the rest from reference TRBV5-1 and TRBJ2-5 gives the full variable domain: KAGVTQTPRYLIKTRGQQVTLSCSPISGHRSVSWYQQTPGQGLQFLFEYFSETQRNKGNFPGRFSGRQFSNSRSEMNVSTLELGDSALYLCASSLYSSGRAGETQYFGPGTRLLVL.

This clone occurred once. The CDR3 sequence is CASSPRPRDRASGELFF. Here the CDR3 DNA reads TGTGCCAGCAGCCCACGCCCCCGGGACAGGGCATCCGGGGAGCTGTTTTTT. The J gene is TRBJ2-2, the V gene TRBV21-1; TRBD1 is taken as the D call from the table, unchecked against the DNA. TRBV21-1 is flagged as a pseudogene. The CDR3 spans 17 residues.

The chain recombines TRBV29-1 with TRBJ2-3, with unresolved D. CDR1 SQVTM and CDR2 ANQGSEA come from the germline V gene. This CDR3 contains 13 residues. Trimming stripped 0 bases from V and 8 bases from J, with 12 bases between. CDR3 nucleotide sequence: TGCAGCGTTGAAGATCTTGGCCCGGGTACGCAGTATTTT. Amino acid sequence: CSVEDLGPGTQYF.